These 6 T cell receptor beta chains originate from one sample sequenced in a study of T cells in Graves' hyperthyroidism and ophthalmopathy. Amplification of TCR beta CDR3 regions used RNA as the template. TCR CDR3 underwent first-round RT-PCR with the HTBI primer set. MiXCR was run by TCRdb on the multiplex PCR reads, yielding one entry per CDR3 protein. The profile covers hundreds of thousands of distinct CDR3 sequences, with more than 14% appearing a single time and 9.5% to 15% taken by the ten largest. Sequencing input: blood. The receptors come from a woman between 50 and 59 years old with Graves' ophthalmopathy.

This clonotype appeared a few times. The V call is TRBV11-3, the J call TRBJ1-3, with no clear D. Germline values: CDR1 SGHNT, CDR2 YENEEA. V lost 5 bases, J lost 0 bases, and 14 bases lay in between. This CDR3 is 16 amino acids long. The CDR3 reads CASSASGGTSGNTIYF. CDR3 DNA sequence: TGTGCCAGCAGCGCCTCGGGAGGAACCTCTGGAAACACCATATATTTT.

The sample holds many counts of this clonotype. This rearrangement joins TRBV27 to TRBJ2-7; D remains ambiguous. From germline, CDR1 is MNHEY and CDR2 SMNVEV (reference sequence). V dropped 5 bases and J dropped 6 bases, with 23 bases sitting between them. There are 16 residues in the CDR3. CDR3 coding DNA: TGTGCCAGCAGTATTCGGGCTGCGCTTAGCAACGGCGAGCAGTACTTC. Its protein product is CASSIRAALSNGEQYF.

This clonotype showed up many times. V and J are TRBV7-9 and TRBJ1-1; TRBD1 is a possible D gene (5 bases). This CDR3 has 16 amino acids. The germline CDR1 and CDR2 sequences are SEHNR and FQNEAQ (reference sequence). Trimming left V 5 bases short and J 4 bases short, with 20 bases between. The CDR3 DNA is TGTGCCAGCAGCGAAATGGCGTCCCCCACAGGCACTGAAGCTTTCTTT. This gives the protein CASSEMASPTGTEAFF.

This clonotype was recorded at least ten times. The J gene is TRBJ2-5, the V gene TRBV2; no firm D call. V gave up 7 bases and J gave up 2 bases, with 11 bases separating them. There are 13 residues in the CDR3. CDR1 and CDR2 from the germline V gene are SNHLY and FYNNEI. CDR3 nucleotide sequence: TGTGCCAGCACTGTGACGGTTCAAGAGACCCAGTACTTC. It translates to CASTVTVQETQYF.

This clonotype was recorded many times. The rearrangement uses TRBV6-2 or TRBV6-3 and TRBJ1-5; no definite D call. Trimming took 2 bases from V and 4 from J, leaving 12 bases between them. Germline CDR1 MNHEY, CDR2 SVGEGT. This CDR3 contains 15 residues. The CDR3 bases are TGTGCCAGCAGTTACGGAACAGTCCTAAATCAGCCCCAGCATTTT. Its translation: CASSYGTVLNQPQHF.

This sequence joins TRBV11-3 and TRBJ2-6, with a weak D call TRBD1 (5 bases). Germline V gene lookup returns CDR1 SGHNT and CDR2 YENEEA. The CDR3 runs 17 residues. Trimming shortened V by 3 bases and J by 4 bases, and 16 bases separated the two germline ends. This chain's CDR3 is CASSFQGSVAGANVLTF. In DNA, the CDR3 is TGTGCCAGCAGCTTTCAGGGATCTGTGGCCGGGGCCAACGTCCTGACTTTC.